This T cell receptor beta chain emerged from a study of cytomegalovirus exposure and HLA in healthy donors. Across the study: In an early release, HLA-typed donors contributed some 88 million unique TCR sequences. General study findings and limits: What TCR beta sequences reportedly achieved was accurate prediction of HLA-A and HLA-B alleles in most subjects. As a later analysis showed, several of the most significant clusters appeared to be linked to common viral pathogens. Differences between HLA loci emerged in a later analysis of TCR association rates, with DRB1 most and HLA-C fewest.

The PCR made use of 60 Vbeta and 13 Jbeta primers. Assay: immunoSEQ multiplex PCR; the TCRdb copy retains only in-frame clones and omits some. The repertoire has roughly 190,000 clones, 65% to 85% of them found once; the top ten carry 1.5% to 2%. As for this clone: What it recognizes is unknown.

This receptor was identified in a man between 18 and 35 years old in good health and CMV-seronegative. Sequenced: PBMCs.

The CDR3: CASSRSPGGSGVPTQYF. The CDR3 DNA follows: TGTGCCAGCAGCAGGTCCCCAGGGGGTAGCGGGGTGCCGACCCAGTACTTC. The V call is TRBV21-1, the J call TRBJ2-5; TRBD2, the table's D call, lacks a check against the DNA. TRBV21-1 is shown as a pseudogene. The CDR3 contains 17 residues.